This T cell receptor beta chain stems from a study of T cells in localized non-small cell lung cancer (dated by TCRdb to the early 2020s). Background on the whole study: The study examined T cell repertoires in a few hundred patients with early-stage NSCLC and compared tumors with uninvolved tumor-adjacent lungs. The cohort was made up of approximately 250 treatment-naive NSCLC patients whose localized lung tumors had been resected. A mean age of around 66 years was recorded for the NSCLC patients, of whom some 130 were male and about a hundred were female. The research as a whole found: Because of the exploratory design, TCR variables were selected using unadjusted p-values without false-discovery rate correction. Of the top 100 tumor clones, a median of roughly 56 were detected in paired uninvolved adjacent lung; roughly 26 were also among that lung's top 100. Longer overall survival was associated with higher T cell density in blood, whereas shorter survival was associated with higher clonality in adjacent lung. Because multi-region sequencing of the tumors was not done, intratumor heterogeneity could not be ruled out. Uninvolved tumor-adjacent lung showed the highest T cell clonality, higher than tumor, which suggests more focused antigenic responses in the adjacent lung.

The immunoSEQ Assay was used to sequence TCR beta CDR3 regions from DNA. On the study's bioinformatics: T cell density was computed as TCR beta template counts normalized to usable DNA estimated by amplifying housekeeping genes. The preseqR package was used to estimate richness by extrapolating to 400,000 templates for PBMC samples and to 120,000 templates for tissue samples. Clonality was defined as one minus Pielou's evenness. Tissue-enriched TCRs were identified by differential abundance testing using productive amino-acid clonotypes, minimum total count 5 and alpha 0.1. The Jaccard Index and the Morisita Overlap Index were used to measure repertoire overlap between compartments. GLIPH clustered TCR beta CDR3s with public tetramer-defined viral CDR3s; viral motifs required at least three viral sequences plus V-gene enrichment. This is the immuneACCESS table as TCRdb keeps it, with only in-frame sequences that have V and J called. A part of the clones is gone; compared with another copy, unresolved V genes explain less than half, and the rest is unexplained. V, J and clone size are those of that table, while D and trimming were read from the DNA. Counted in this sample were 33,000 or so clones; around 79% of them appeared once. The ten largest make up around 15% of the sample.

At diagnosis, peripheral blood, uninvolved tumor-adjacent lung and tumor were collected and stored as a combination of fresh-frozen and FFPE material. For TCR repertoire profiling, the blood samples were analyzed as peripheral blood mononuclear cells. Trimming removed 4 bases from V and 3 bases from J; the gene matches leave 1 base unexplained. The CDR3 runs 13 amino acids, cysteine and phenylalanine included. The only DNA kept is the CDR3, 39 bases in frame from the first base. The germline V gene supplies CDR1 ENHRY and CDR2 SYGVKD. As regards this clone: Its antigen specificity is not known. No base quality information exists; no much larger clone differs at one position.

This specimen consisted of peripheral blood, obtained before any cancer treatment. This receptor was taken from a male donor at least 60 years old with stage III squamous cell lung carcinoma. Rearrangement joined TRBV10-3 to TRBJ2-7, with TRBD1 matching 9 junction bases. Here is the DNA: TGTGCCATCAGTGGACAGGGGGACTACGAGCAGTACTTC. Translated, it gives CAISGQGDYEQYF.